The subject of this entry is one T cell receptor (beta chain). Antigen unknown. TCRdb keeps only in-frame clones here, not all; method: immunoSEQ multiplex PCR. The repertoire holds around 26,000 clones, with about four fifths as singletons. These data come from a study of T cells in narcolepsy. Study-wide results and caveats: Blood of same and different patients, but not healthy controls, reportedly held recurring autoreactive clonotypes.

The receptor's source is a human donor with narcolepsy. Input material: CD45RA- memory CD4+ T cells from PBMCs.

CDR3 protein: CASGWDRSTEAFF. The CDR3 DNA is TGTGCTAGTGGTTGGGACCGGAGCACTGAAGCTTTCTTT. V is TRBV12-5 and J is TRBJ1-1; a weak D match, TRBD1 (5 bases). Trimming left V 4 bases short and J 4 bases short, with 10 bases between. Germline CDR1 LGHNT, CDR2 FRNRAP. The CDR3 runs to 13 residues.